Each of the 23 T cell receptor beta chains below was sequenced from the same sample in a study of identical twins. TCRdb analysed the 5' RACE reads with MiXCR anew, one entry per CDR3 protein. The sample lists hundreds of thousands of distinct CDR3 sequences, approximately 13% occurring once. This sample also appeared in a second study, on yellow fever vaccine responses in identical twins.

The sequencing sample was made of CD8+ T cells sorted from blood. Receptor source: a woman between 18 and 29 years old in good health.

The V and J genes are TRBV12-1 and TRBJ2-7; the D call in the table, TRBD2, was not verified against the DNA. TRBV12-1 is noted as a pseudogene. CDR3 size: 16 residues. CDR3 in amino acids: CASSFGSGQDSYEQYV. CDR3 nucleotides: TGTGCCAGCAGCTTTGGAAGCGGACAGGACTCCTACGAGCAGTACGTC.

The chain combines TRBV4-2 with TRBJ1-2; TRBD1 is a possible D gene (5 bases). V lost 0 bases and J lost 3, with 8 bases in between. The germline V gene encodes CDR1 LGHNA and CDR2 YNFKEQ. This CDR3 has 14 amino acids. DNA of the CDR3: TGTGCCAGCAGCCAAGAGCAGGGAGACTATGGCTACACCTTC. Translation gives CASSQEQGDYGYTF.

The chain links TRBV28 to TRBJ2-1, with TRBD1 identical over 7 bases. CDR3 length: 16 residues. The junction had 13 bases not matched to a gene; V was cut back by 6 bases and J by 5 bases. From germline, CDR1 is MDHEN and CDR2 SYDVKM. The CDR3: CASSTHHDRVDNEQFF. For the CDR3, the DNA is TGTGCCAGCAGCACTCACCACGACAGGGTCGACAATGAGCAGTTCTTC.

Notes on this clonotype: Mismatch with germline at one junction end may stem from a read error. The rearrangement joins TRBV28 to TRBJ2-6; TRBD1 or TRBD2 may be the D gene (7 bases each). The V gene's germline CDR1 is MDHEN and CDR2 SYDVKM. The CDR3 has 19 residues. CDR3 bases: TGTGCCTGCAGTTTATGGGGGGGACAGCCCTACTCTGGGGCCAACGTCCTGACTTTC. This codes for CACSLWGGQPYSGANVLTF. Full variable domain (outside the CDR3, taken from reference TRBV28 and TRBJ2-6): DVKVTQSSRYLVKRTGEKVFLECVQDMDHENMFWYRQDPGLGLRLIYFSYDVKMKEKGDIPEGYSVSREKKERFSLILESASTNQTSMYLCACSLWGGQPYSGANVLTFGAGSRLTVL.

This chain uses TRBV20-1 with TRBJ2-7, with a possible D match to TRBD1 (6 bases). The germline gives CDR1 DFQATT, CDR2 SNEGSKA (reference sequence). V was trimmed by 5 bases and J by 2 bases, leaving 16 bases between them. The CDR3 is 14 residues long. CDR3 protein: CSAAHREWTYEQYV. The CDR3 nucleotides are TGCAGTGCTGCTCACAGGGAGTGGACCTACGAGCAGTACGTC.

The CDR3: CATNQGDRGTGELFF. The CDR3 DNA follows: TGTGCCACCAACCAGGGGGATCGTGGCACCGGGGAGCTGTTTTTT. The V call is TRBV15, the J call TRBJ2-2; 7 bases match TRBD1. The CDR3 length is 15 residues. CDR1 LNHNV and CDR2 YYDKDF come from the germline V gene (reference sequence). Trimming at V came to 7 bases and at J to 4 bases, leaving 9 bases not matched to a gene.

V gene TRBV21-1 combines with J gene TRBJ2-5; the listed D gene, TRBD1, was not tested against the DNA. TRBV21-1 constitutes a pseudogene. This CDR3 comprises 16 residues. The CDR3 sequence: CASSLRGEPLQETQYF. DNA for the CDR3: TGTGCCAGCAGCCTGCGAGGGGAACCCCTTCAAGAGACCCAGTACTTC.

This clonotype was counted ten times or more. CDR3: CASSLGLAGELFF. Here the CDR3 DNA reads TGCGCCAGCAGCCTCGGACTAGCTGGGGAGCTGTTTTTT. This rearrangement joins TRBV4-1 to TRBJ2-2; 8 nucleotides match TRBD2. Unmatched junction bases numbered 3, after V lost 4 bases and J lost 8 bases. This CDR3 has 13 residues. In germline, CDR1 is MGHRA, CDR2 YSYEKL.

This clonotype appeared a few times. The V gene is TRBV21-1, the J gene TRBJ1-5; TRBD1 is the table's D call and was not checked against the DNA. TRBV21-1 is listed as a pseudogene. The CDR3 runs to 17 residues. CDR3 coding DNA: TGTGCCAGCAGCAAACCCCCCAGGGTTCTGAGCAATCAGCCCCAGCATTTT. This gives the protein CASSKPPRVLSNQPQHF.

This chain uses TRBV24-1 with TRBJ2-3; 7 nucleotides line up with TRBD2. Losses at the gene ends were 0 bases for V and 0 bases for J; bases not matched to a gene: 5. CDR1 and CDR2 (germline): KGHDR, SFDVKD. The CDR3 is 17 residues long. In DNA, the CDR3 is TGTGCCACCAGTGATTTGCAGCGGGGTCCTAGCACAGATACGCAGTATTTT. It is translated as CATSDLQRGPSTDTQYF.

This clonotype was counted a few times. The chain employs TRBV27 and TRBJ2-3; D gene uncertain. V lost 9 bases and J lost 0, with 19 bases in between. CDR1 and CDR2 from the germline V gene are MNHEY and SMNVEV (reference sequence). CDR3 length: 16 amino acids. The CDR3 protein is CASQPNMPPSTDTQYF. CDR3 bases: TGTGCCAGTCAACCGAACATGCCCCCTAGCACAGATACGCAGTATTTT.

The V gene is TRBV10-1, the J gene TRBJ2-5, with TRBD1 matching over 8 bases. Germline V gene sequence: CDR1 WNHNN, CDR2 SYGVQD (reference sequence). The CDR3 is 13 amino acids. V was pared by 2 bases and J by 4 bases, with 0 bases of the junction left unmatched. The CDR3 DNA reads as TGCGCCAGCAGTGAGGGACAGGGAGAGACCCAGTACTTC. Translation gives CASSEGQGETQYF.

This clonotype was recorded a few times. The CDR3 here is CASSQRSGLLTYNEQFF. The CDR3 DNA follows: TGTGCCAGCAGCCAAAGATCGGGCTTGCTCACCTACAATGAGCAGTTCTTC. The rearrangement uses TRBV14 and TRBJ2-1; D remains ambiguous. This CDR3 is built from 17 residues. From germline, CDR1 is SGHDN and CDR2 FVKESK. V lost 2 bases, J lost 2 bases, and 16 bases lay in between.

The chain has TRBV15 and TRBJ2-1; 7 bases fit TRBD2. CDR1 and CDR2 from the germline V gene are LNHNV and YYDKDF (reference sequence). The junction had 12 bases not matched to a gene; V was cut back by 7 bases and J by 6 bases. The CDR3 sequence is 15 residues long. CDR3 DNA sequence: TGTGCCACCACCGAAGGGAGGGGCCAGGGCAATGAGCAGTTCTTC. Protein: CATTEGRGQGNEQFF.

V is TRBV6-6 and J is TRBJ1-1; possibly TRBD1 for D (5 bases). With 7 bases removed from V and 5 bases from J, the gap between germline ends came to 11 bases. Per germline, CDR1 MNHNY and CDR2 SVGAGI (reference sequence). The CDR3 is 12 residues long. DNA of the CDR3: TGTGCCAGCAACTCAGGGCGGACTGAAGCTTTCTTT. Protein sequence: CASNSGRTEAFF.

This clonotype was counted between two and nine times. The V call is TRBV13, the J call TRBJ2-2; no firm D call. The CDR3 runs to 13 residues. The ends were cut back, 4 bases at V and 5 bases at J, with 8 bases in the middle. Looked up from germline, CDR1 is PRHDT and CDR2 is FYEKMQ (reference sequence). The chain's CDR3 is CASSSSTTGELFF. The DNA for the CDR3 is TGTGCCAGCAGCTCTTCCACGACCGGGGAGCTGTTTTTT.

The chain has TRBV3-1 and TRBJ2-1; 8 positions match TRBD2. CDR1 and CDR2 from the germline V gene are LGHDT and YNNKEL (reference sequence). This CDR3 is built from 16 residues. The V segment lost 4 bases and the J segment 7 bases; nucleotides outside the gene matches: 12. The CDR3 DNA reads TGTGCCAGCAGCCCCAGTTCGAGCGGGAGAGCAAATGAGCAGTTCTTC. This codes for CASSPSSSGRANEQFF.

This clonotype has just a few counts. The chain has TRBV10-2 and TRBJ2-1; a possible D gene is TRBD2 (7 bases). Deletions cut 0 bases from V and 4 bases from J, with 10 bases between. The germline V gene has CDR1 WSHSY and CDR2 SAAADI. The CDR3 consists of 15 residues. DNA of the CDR3: TGCGCCAGCAGTGAGTCAAGGGGGGGGTACAATGAGCAGTTCTTC. It encodes CASSESRGGYNEQFF.

This clonotype occurred a few times. CDR3 in DNA: TGCAGTGCTAGACCGTTCATTTCGGGCACCGGGGAGCTGTTTTTT. It is translated as CSARPFISGTGELFF. The rearrangement joins TRBV20-1 to TRBJ2-2; D is unresolved. The CDR3 extends over 15 amino acids. Germline loops: CDR1 DFQATT, CDR2 SNEGSKA (reference sequence). The V and J ends lost 2 bases and 4 bases respectively, with 14 bases between them.

This clonotype was counted between two and nine times. The V gene is TRBV6-5, the J gene TRBJ1-4; no clear D. The CDR3 consists of 16 residues. Trimming took 0 bases from V and 3 from J, leaving 11 bases between them. In germline, CDR1 is MNHEY, CDR2 SVGAGI. The CDR3 sequence is CASSYSVWIANEKLFF. The DNA of the CDR3 is TGTGCCAGCAGTTACTCGGTGTGGATAGCTAATGAAAAACTGTTTTTT.

This rearrangement joins TRBV27 to TRBJ1-4; D call uncertain. The germline CDR1 and CDR2 sequences are MNHEY and SMNVEV (reference sequence). Between the trimmed V and J ends, which lost 5 bases and 7 bases, there was a span of 11 bases. The length of the CDR3 is 13 residues. CDR3 DNA sequence: TGTGCCAGCAGTCCCCGTTCCCCTGAAAAACTGTTTTTT. Amino acids: CASSPRSPEKLFF.

This clonotype was recorded a few times. This chain joins TRBV4-1 and TRBJ2-7; 7 positions agree with TRBD1. The length of the CDR3 is 15 residues. CDR1 and CDR2 (germline): MGHRA, YSYEKL. V lost 1 base to trimming and J lost 4 bases; unmatched junction nucleotides: 7. The CDR3: CASSQVEGAMYEQYV. CDR3 in DNA: TGCGCCAGCAGCCAAGTTGAGGGGGCGATGTACGAGCAGTACGTC.

The chain recombines TRBV7-9 with TRBJ1-1; TRBD1 matches at 8 bases. Trimming cost V 6 bases and J 1 base; bases outside gene matches: 10. The germline V gene has CDR1 SEHNR and CDR2 FQNEAQ (reference sequence). This CDR3 is built from 16 residues. The CDR3 DNA sequence: TGTGCCAGCAGGCCTTCCACAGGGGGACCGAACACTGAAGCTTTCTTT. Translated: CASRPSTGGPNTEAFF.